This TCR beta chain was profiled in a study of blood T cell repertoires in COVID-19. Study-level background: PBMCs, B-cell-depleted T cells, or T cells were the source of the cDNA or gDNA that made up the material.

In the source study's methods: The authors estimated nucleated cell counts from reference gene primer amplification. Libraries were prepared by immunoSEQ multiplex PCR; TCRdb keeps only in-frame clonotypes and omits some of them. That table supplies the V and J calls and clone size; D and trimming were determined from the DNA. The table shows 200,000 to 300,000 clones, with approximately 90% occurring only once. Losses at the gene ends were 2 bases for V and 4 bases for J; bases not matched to a gene: 9. The germline CDR1 and CDR2 sequences are MNHEY and SVGAGI. This CDR3 is built from 16 residues. The J gene is TRBJ2-3, the V gene TRBV6-5, with 7 bases that match TRBD1. The receptor was isolated from a man aged 55 to 70 who had recovered from COVID-19. Sequencing was performed on peripheral blood. CDR3 sequence reads: CASSYTFDRVADTQYF. In DNA form, the CDR3 reads TGTGCCAGCAGTTACACTTTCGACAGGGTAGCAGATACGCAGTATTTT.